The 16 T cell receptor beta chains presented below share a single source sample, sequenced in a study of T cell responses to AZD1222 COVID-19 vaccine. Sequencing used immunoSEQ multiplex PCR; TCRdb keeps in-frame clones, though not all of them. The table records approximately 200,000 clones, more than 85% of them present only once. The sample in question was peripheral blood, obtained 28 days after the second AZD1222 dose. These receptors came from an adult who received the AZD1222 COVID-19 vaccine.

This chain uses TRBV19 with TRBJ2-2, with D perhaps matching TRBD1 (6 bases). V was pared by 4 bases and J by 4 bases, with 19 bases between. The CDR3 covers 17 residues. Germline CDR1 reads LNHDA; CDR2 reads SQIVND (reference sequence). CDR3 amino acids: CASSTVLGTGPTGELFF. The CDR3 coding sequence is TGTGCCAGTAGTACGGTGTTAGGAACAGGGCCCACCGGGGAGCTGTTTTTT.

This chain uses TRBV3-1 (or the pseudogene TRBV3-2) with TRBJ1-2; a weak D match, TRBD1 (5 bases). Germline CDR1 reads LGHDT; CDR2 reads YNNKEL (reference sequence). V lost 0 bases to trimming and J lost 6 bases, with 11 bases between them. The CDR3 has 14 amino acids. DNA of the CDR3: TGTGCCAGCAGCCAAGACCCTCGGGGGGATGGCTACACCTTC. Protein: CASSQDPRGDGYTF.

This clone was counted only a few times. The chain recombines TRBV5-1 with TRBJ2-3; D is unresolved. Germline lookup yields CDR1 SGHRS and CDR2 YFSETQ. The CDR3 spans 15 residues. V lost 0 bases and J 4 bases, leaving 12 bases between the germline ends. The CDR3, as DNA: TGCGCCAGCAGCTTGGCCTCTACGAAGGCAGATACGCAGTATTTT. The encoded protein is CASSLASTKADTQYF.

The chain combines TRBV7-6 with TRBJ1-6; D call uncertain. Trimming stripped 1 base from V and 7 bases from J, with 5 bases between. This CDR3 region has 13 residues. Germline CDR1 reads SGHVS; CDR2 reads FNYEAQ. CDR3 DNA: TGTGCCAGCAGCTTAGATACGAATTCACCCCTCCACTTT. This translates into CASSLDTNSPLHF.

J is TRBJ2-4 and V is TRBV13; D gene uncertain. The CDR3 sequence is 13 residues long. CDR1 and CDR2 (germline): PRHDT, FYEKMQ (reference sequence). V gave up 5 bases and J gave up 8 bases, with 13 bases separating them. The CDR3 bases are TGTGCCAGCAGCCCGGGTGGGGTAGACATTCAGTACTTC. This gives the protein CASSPGGVDIQYF.

The V call is TRBV27, the J call TRBJ2-7, with 7 bases identical to TRBD1. V was pared by 3 bases and J by 2 bases, with 4 bases of the junction left unmatched. CDR1 and CDR2 (germline): MNHEY, SMNVEV (reference sequence). CDR3 size: 14 residues. CDR3 DNA: TGTGCCAGCAGTTTTTTGGGACAGACCTACGAGCAGTACTTC. It translates to CASSFLGQTYEQYF.

This rearrangement joins TRBV7-9 to TRBJ2-7, with unresolved D. V lost 5 bases to trimming and J lost 0 bases, with 11 bases between them. From germline, CDR1 is SEHNR and CDR2 FQNEAQ (reference sequence). The CDR3 loop spans 14 amino acids. In DNA form, the CDR3 reads TGTGCCAGCAGCGCGACCTACAGCTCCTACGAGCAGTACTTC. It is translated as CASSATYSSYEQYF. The variable domain in full, with the rest retrieved from reference TRBV7-9 and TRBJ2-7, is DTGVSQNPRHKITKRGQNVTFRCDPISEHNRLYWYRQTLGQGPEFLTYFQNEAQLEKSRLLSDRFSAERPKGSFSTLEIQRTEQGDSAMYLCASSATYSSYEQYFGPGTRLTVT.

This chain uses TRBV14 with TRBJ1-4; D is uncertain. Trimming stripped 4 bases from V and 0 bases from J, with 9 bases between. The CDR3 totals 15 residues. The germline gives CDR1 SGHDN, CDR2 FVKESK. In nucleotides, the CDR3 is TGTGCCAGCAGCCGGACGGGTGCAACTAATGAAAAACTGTTTTTT. Protein: CASSRTGATNEKLFF.

V is TRBV24-1 and J is TRBJ2-2, with 7 bases lining up with TRBD2. CDR3 size: 16 residues. Germline CDR1 reads KGHDR; CDR2 reads SFDVKD. V lost 4 bases to trimming and J lost 2 bases; unmatched junction nucleotides: 6. CDR3 coding DNA: TGTGCCACCAGTGACCCGGGACTACCTAACACCGGGGAGCTGTTTTTT. Encoded protein: CATSDPGLPNTGELFF.

The rearrangement joins TRBV11-3 to TRBJ1-1, with no clear D. The CDR3 runs 14 residues. V lost 3 bases to trimming and J lost 4 bases, with 12 bases between them. Germline lookup yields CDR1 SGHNT and CDR2 YENEEA. The CDR3 DNA sequence: TGTGCCAGCAGCTTCGCCATGTTGGGCACTGAAGCTTTCTTT. Its translation is CASSFAMLGTEAFF.

The chain carries TRBV11-2 and TRBJ1-5; TRBD1 aligns across 7 bases. This CDR3 is 15 amino acids long. The J segment lost 3 bases and the V segment lost 5 bases, leaving 7 bases of the junction unmatched. In germline, CDR1 is SGHAT, CDR2 FQNNGV. The CDR3 DNA is TGTGCCAGCAGCGCGGGACAGCGACCCAATCAGCCCCAGCATTTT. This translates into CASSAGQRPNQPQHF.

The V gene is TRBV7-9, the J gene TRBJ2-3; 8 bases align to TRBD2. Germline loops: CDR1 SEHNR, CDR2 FQNEAQ (reference sequence). V lost 4 bases, J lost 3 bases, and 15 bases stayed unmatched. The CDR3 length is 18 residues. This CDR3 is CASSWDGREGGGTDTQYF. CDR3 in DNA: TGTGCCAGCAGCTGGGATGGTCGGGAGGGCGGAGGAACAGATACGCAGTATTTT.

The chain has TRBV9 and TRBJ1-1, with D tentatively TRBD1 (6 bases). Trimming took off 1 base at V and 5 bases at J, with 12 bases between the two ends. The CDR3 contains 14 residues. The germline gives CDR1 SGDLS, CDR2 YYNGEE. DNA for the CDR3: TGTGCCAGCAGCGTAAGTACAGGGCTAACTGAAGCTTTCTTT. Its translation is CASSVSTGLTEAFF.

The chain joins TRBV3-1 (or the pseudogene TRBV3-2) to TRBJ2-1; 15 bases map to TRBD2. The V and J ends lost 4 bases and 2 bases, in that order; junction bases with no gene match: 6. The CDR3 has 18 residues. The V gene's germline CDR1 is LGHDT and CDR2 YNNKEL (reference sequence). This chain's CDR3 is CASSLGLAGGGTYNEQFF. CDR3 coding DNA: TGTGCCAGCAGCCTGGGACTAGCGGGAGGTGGCACCTACAATGAGCAGTTCTTC.

V usage is TRBV3-1 (or the pseudogene TRBV3-2) and J usage is TRBJ2-2, with 15 bases aligning to TRBD2. The length of the CDR3 is 16 residues. Germline V lookup: CDR1 LGHDT, CDR2 YNNKEL (reference sequence). The ends lost 3 bases at V and 4 bases at J; junction bases unmatched: 0. CDR3 region: CASSQGLAGGTGELFF. DNA for the CDR3: TGTGCCAGCAGCCAGGGACTAGCGGGGGGCACCGGGGAGCTGTTTTTT.

The chain uses TRBV30 and TRBJ1-4; D uncertain. The CDR3 covers 14 residues. The V gene lost 1 base and the J gene lost 1 base, with 7 bases spanning the gap. Germline CDR1 and CDR2: GTSNPN and SVGIG (reference sequence). The chain's CDR3 is CAWSGRGTNEKLFF. The CDR3 DNA follows: TGTGCCTGGAGTGGACGGGGAACTAATGAAAAACTGTTTTTT.